In this sample, the clone carrying this TCR beta chain turned up many times. Its antigen is unknown. This specimen comes from a study of identical twins. Study conclusions and caveats: Alpha sequences that were out-of-frame and twin-shared showed an excess of low generation probability. Twin pairs had excess sharing that was weaker in beta out-of-frame sequences. Models, which agreed with sharing between unrelated individuals, nonetheless underestimated the out-of-frame TCR alpha sharing seen in monozygotic twins.

Template switching created a universal primer site, and the cDNA included unique molecular identifiers. TCRdb processed the 5' RACE reads anew with MiXCR; each CDR3 protein has one entry. The table shows around 250,000 distinct CDR3 sequences, with more than 9.5% occurring only once. Germline V gene sequence: CDR1 LGHDT, CDR2 YNNKEL (reference sequence). The junction had 9 bases not matched to a gene; V was cut back by 0 bases and J by 5 bases. The CDR3 covers 17 residues. Another study also made use of these data, one on yellow fever vaccine responses in identical twins.

The J gene is TRBJ2-2, the V gene TRBV3-1, with 7 bases that match TRBD2. The sequence derives from a woman aged 18-29 years in good health. Material: memory (CD45RO+) T cells sorted from blood. CDR3 bases: TGTGCCAGCAGCCAAGATCTGGGGGGGAGCGGTACCGGGGAGCTGTTTTTT. Protein sequence: CASSQDLGGSGTGELFF.